This T cell receptor beta chain was captured by sequencing in a study of metastatic and nonmetastatic thyroid tumors. Study information: Repertoires of blood and of tissue (tumor or nodule) from malignant and benign thyroid patients were compared. Study-level results: Patients with malignant thyroid tumors reportedly had significantly higher TCR beta diversity than those with benign nodules, in blood and tumor.

The CDR3 covers 20 residues. V dropped 0 bases and J dropped 3; count of bases not matched to a gene: 9. CDR1 and CDR2 (germline): SGHAT, FQNNGV. Authors' processing steps: Clinicopathological groups supplied CDR3 differences that were used to build a distant-metastasis classifier for papillary thyroid cancer. TCRdb reanalyzed the PCR reads via MiXCR. The V and J calls follow TCRdb's processing rather than the paper's. The sample has about 93,000 clones, 12% seen once; the top ten hold about 11%. No patient had received any treatment before thyroid surgery. Comment on this clone: What it binds is unknown.

The clonotype comes from a female donor with papillary thyroid cancer or a benign thyroid nodule (not recorded which). Some clones in this sample may be carry-over from other donors' samples. The chain couples TRBV11-2 to TRBJ2-1; 15 bases are a match to TRBD2. Sequencing input: blood. The CDR3 DNA reads TGTGCCAGCAGCTTAGATTCGGGACTAGCGGGAGGAATCGGCTACAATGAGCAGTTCTTC. Translation gives CASSLDSGLAGGIGYNEQFF.